The sequence of this T cell receptor beta chain was determined in a study of fetal regulatory T cell absence and autoimmunity. Overall study results and limits: In IPEX syndrome, oligoclonal enrichment was read as supporting prenatal antigen-driven autoimmunity in the pancreas. Some top pancreas TCR clones were over 90-fold enriched versus cord blood. Pancreas and cord blood did not differ much in TRB family usage.

Trimming took 5 bases from V and 4 from J; bases not matched to a gene: 12. The CDR3 consists of 17 residues. The germline CDR1 and CDR2 sequences are MGHRA and YSYEKL. Points on this clone: Its antigen is undetermined.

The survey-level immunoSEQ assay was used. Sequencing used immunoSEQ multiplex PCR; TCRdb keeps in-frame clones, though not all of them. The sample has around 45,000 clones, roughly 80% seen once. The specimen was cord blood. This sequence was found in a newborn boy with IPEX syndrome. The V and J genes are TRBV4-1 and TRBJ2-2; TRBD2 matches at 8 bases. CDR3 in amino acids: CASSAILAGLTTGELFF. The CDR3 DNA reads as TGCGCCAGCAGCGCCATCCTAGCGGGCCTAACCACCGGGGAGCTGTTTTTT.